This T cell receptor beta chain was sequenced for a study of blood T cell repertoires in COVID-19. As processed by the authors: Reference gene primer amplification in the assay estimated nucleated cell counts. Clones were sequenced by immunoSEQ multiplex PCR, and TCRdb holds only the in-frame ones, with some missing. That table is the source of V, J and clone size, and D and trimming were worked out from the DNA. The table records almost 400,000 clones, roughly 90% of them present only once. Allocation to cohorts depended on clinical history reported by the participants. The germline V and J ends were trimmed by 7 bases and 3 bases, with 11 bases remaining between them. Germline CDR1 and CDR2: SNHLY and FYNNEI. The CDR3 has 13 residues.

The TCR comes from a woman in her twenties or thirties with acute COVID-19. Sequences were obtained from PBMCs or T cells enriched from blood (not recorded which). The chain joins TRBV2 to TRBJ2-3; D possibly corresponds to TRBD2 (6 bases). The DNA for the CDR3 is TGTGCCAGCACCCTTGGGACTACAGATACGCAGTATTTT. It yields the protein CASTLGTTDTQYF.